The 24 T cell receptor beta chains below were found in one sample sequenced in a study of cytomegalovirus exposure and HLA in healthy donors. Only in-frame clones appear in the TCRdb table, and some are missing; sequencing was by immunoSEQ multiplex PCR. The table lists 350,000 or so clones, approximately 90% of them singletons. Sequenced input: PBMCs. All receptors come from a woman aged 18-29 years in good health and CMV-seronegative.

On this clone: The same CDR3 can be traced to other DNA sequences in this sample. V and J are TRBV18 and TRBJ2-7, with 11 bases matching TRBD1. J lost 2 bases, V lost 3 bases, and 3 bases had no gene match. CDR3 length equals 15 residues. The germline V gene encodes CDR1 KGHSH and CDR2 LQKENI. CDR3 protein: CASSPPGQGAYEQYF. Here the CDR3 DNA reads TGTGCCAGCTCACCTCCGGGACAGGGGGCCTACGAGCAGTACTTC.

The rearrangement uses TRBV7-9 and TRBJ1-1, with D possibly TRBD1 on 5 matching bases. The CDR3 is 16 amino acids. CDR1 SEHNR and CDR2 FQNEAQ come from the germline V gene (reference sequence). Deletions cut 5 bases from V and 1 base from J, with 17 bases between. CDR3 nucleotides: TGTGCCAGCAGCACCCCCGTCGGGGGGGAGAACACTGAAGCTTTCTTT. Amino acids: CASSTPVGGENTEAFF.

V is TRBV7-2 and J is TRBJ1-1; tentative D call: TRBD1 (5 bases). This CDR3 contains 15 residues. The germline gives CDR1 SGHTA, CDR2 FQGNSA. Trimming took 5 bases from V and 3 from J, leaving 16 bases between them. CDR3 bases: TGTGCCAGCAGCCCCAGGGACGGGGGGGACACTGAAGCTTTCTTT. It is translated as CASSPRDGGDTEAFF.

In this sample, this clone turned up once. The gene calls are TRBV27 and TRBJ2-7; TRBD2 matches at 13 bases. V lost 6 bases to trimming and J lost 4 bases; unmatched junction nucleotides: 6. The CDR3 spans 15 residues. Per the germline V gene, CDR1 is MNHEY and CDR2 is SMNVEV (reference sequence). CDR3 sequence (DNA): TGTGCCAGCAGGCCCGGACTAGCGGGAGTTTACGAGCAGTACTTC. Translation gives CASRPGLAGVYEQYF.

The V call is TRBV6-9, the J call TRBJ1-1, with D perhaps matching TRBD1 (6 bases). The V and J ends lost 3 bases and 3 bases respectively, with 17 bases between them. Germline CDR1 MNHGY, CDR2 SVAAGI. This CDR3 is built from 16 residues. In nucleotides, the CDR3 is TGTGCCAGCAGTTACCCGGACAGCGACGAGGACACTGAAGCTTTCTTT. This sequence encodes CASSYPDSDEDTEAFF.

The chain recombines TRBV13 with TRBJ2-7; D may be TRBD1 (5 bases). Trimming stripped 8 bases from V and 1 base from J, with 15 bases between. CDR1 is PRHDT and CDR2 is FYEKMQ in the germline V gene (reference sequence). The CDR3 covers 14 residues. CDR3 residues: CASALGVVSYEQYF. CDR3 coding DNA: TGTGCCAGCGCCCTAGGGGTGGTATCCTACGAGCAGTACTTC.

The rearrangement joins TRBV27 to TRBJ2-1; D is uncertain. This CDR3 has 11 residues. The germline CDR1 and CDR2 sequences are MNHEY and SMNVEV (reference sequence). Trimming left V 7 bases short and J 4 bases short, with 5 bases between. CDR3 loop: CASTKYNEQFF. CDR3 nucleotides: TGTGCCAGCACCAAATACAATGAGCAGTTCTTC.

The gene calls are TRBV19 and TRBJ1-1; D not resolved. There are 11 residues in the CDR3. V was pared by 5 bases and J by 8 bases, with 9 bases between. CDR1 is LNHDA, CDR2 SQIVND, per germline (reference sequence). CDR3 loop: CASSGGLEAFF. The CDR3 DNA reads TGTGCCAGTAGTGGCGGGCTGGAAGCTTTCTTT.

The rearrangement links TRBV28 to TRBJ2-3; D is possibly TRBD2 (5 bases). Trimming cost V 5 bases and J 6 bases, with 21 bases left between them. The CDR3 totals 16 residues. The germline V gene encodes CDR1 MDHEN and CDR2 SYDVKM. For the CDR3, the DNA is TGTGCCAGCAGTGGTGACTATTCGTCCGTCACCGATACGCAGTATTTT. As protein: CASSGDYSSVTDTQYF.

The gene calls are TRBV28 and TRBJ2-1; D is perhaps TRBD1 (6 bases). In germline, CDR1 is MDHEN, CDR2 SYDVKM. V was trimmed by 5 bases and J by 6 bases, leaving 14 bases between them. The CDR3 contains 14 residues. The CDR3 sequence is CASSGGDRPNEQFF. The CDR3 region has the DNA TGTGCCAGCAGTGGGGGTGACAGGCCCAATGAGCAGTTCTTC.

The chain couples TRBV7-2 to TRBJ2-7; 13 positions match TRBD2. The CDR3 is 15 amino acids. Germline CDR1 is SGHTA and CDR2 is FQGNSA. Trimming cost V 5 bases and J 7 bases; bases outside gene matches: 8. The CDR3 DNA follows: TGTGCCAGCAGCCCGAGACTAGCGGGAGGCGGGGAGCAGTACTTC. Its protein product is CASSPRLAGGGEQYF.

CDR3 coding DNA: TGTGCCAGCAGGGGCGACACCGCTCCCTCCTACGAGCAGTACTTC. It codes for CASRGDTAPSYEQYF. This chain joins TRBV2 and TRBJ2-7, with D unresolved. V was trimmed by 6 bases and J by 0 bases, leaving 15 bases between them. This CDR3 has 15 residues. CDR1 is SNHLY and CDR2 is FYNNEI in the germline V gene.

The gene calls are TRBV28 and TRBJ2-1; perhaps TRBD1 as D (5 bases). CDR1 is MDHEN, CDR2 SYDVKM, per germline. V was clipped by 3 bases and J by 8 bases, with 17 bases between them. CDR3 length equals 15 residues. The CDR3 is CASSFSGSTSHEQFF. The CDR3 nucleotides are TGTGCCAGCAGTTTCTCAGGGTCGACGAGCCATGAGCAGTTCTTC.

This clone was recorded a few times. The genes are TRBV20-1 and TRBJ2-7; no clear D gene. The CDR3 loop spans 8 amino acids. Germline CDR1 DFQATT, CDR2 SNEGSKA (reference sequence). The V and J ends lost 8 bases and 6 bases respectively, with 5 bases between them. CDR3 amino acids: CSLFEQYF. CDR3 DNA sequence: TGCAGTCTCTTCGAGCAGTACTTC.

Written as DNA, the CDR3 is TGCGCCAGGACCCGGGGGGAGGTCACCGGGGAGCTGTTTTTT. Its protein product is CARTRGEVTGELFF. This rearrangement joins TRBV5-1 to TRBJ2-2; 7 positions match TRBD2. This CDR3 contains 14 residues. Germline assignment: CDR1 SGHRS and CDR2 YFSETQ. J lost 4 bases, V lost 8 bases, and 8 bases had no gene match.

This chain joins TRBV4-3 and TRBJ1-2; no definite D call. The germline CDR1 and CDR2 sequences are LGHNA and YSLEER. V gave up 0 bases and J gave up 3 bases, with 11 bases separating them. CDR3 length equals 15 residues. The CDR3 DNA is TGCGCCAGCAGCCAAGAAGCCAGGCGCCACTATGGCTACACCTTC. The encoded protein is CASSQEARRHYGYTF.

This sequence joins TRBV6-1 and TRBJ1-1; possible D gene TRBD1, 5 bases. The CDR3 sequence is 13 residues long. Looked up from germline, CDR1 is MNHNS and CDR2 is SASEGT. Trimming pared 5 bases from V and 1 base from J, leaving 8 bases between. CDR3 in amino acids: CASSSRENTEAFF. The DNA of the CDR3 is TGTGCCAGCAGTTCCAGGGAGAACACTGAAGCTTTCTTT.

The gene calls are TRBV6-6 and TRBJ1-5, with TRBD1 matching over 7 bases. Germline CDR1 and CDR2: MNHNY and SVGAGI (reference sequence). The CDR3 sequence is 14 residues long. V lost 7 bases and J lost 11; bases outside the gene matches: 14. The CDR3: CASTPTGNRAAQHF. The CDR3 DNA is TGTGCCAGCACCCCGACAGGGAATAGGGCGGCCCAGCATTTT.

The chain is built from TRBV6-6 and TRBJ2-7, with TRBD1 matching 9 bases. The CDR3 contains 14 residues. After removal of 6 bases from V and 3 bases from J, the junction contained 6 bases not matched to a gene. Germline V gene sequence: CDR1 MNHNY, CDR2 SVGAGI (reference sequence). The CDR3 DNA reads as TGTGCCAGCAGGTCTGGACAGGGGATCTACGAGCAGTACTTC. Translation gives CASRSGQGIYEQYF.

This chain uses TRBV25-1 with TRBJ2-7, with 11 nucleotides matching TRBD2. Looked up from germline, CDR1 is MGHDK and CDR2 is SYGVNS. The CDR3 consists of 14 residues. Trimming cost V 5 bases and J 6 bases; bases outside gene matches: 6. DNA for the CDR3: TGTGCCAGCAGTACTAGCGGGAGAACGGGCGAGCAGTACTTC. Its translation is CASSTSGRTGEQYF.

V and J are TRBV9 and TRBJ2-7; 9 bases align to TRBD1. Germline loops: CDR1 SGDLS, CDR2 YYNGEE. The CDR3 has 16 amino acids. Germline trimming cut 0 bases from V and 0 bases from J; bases unmatched to any gene: 4. CDR3: CASSVGTGVRSYEQYF. CDR3 nucleotides: TGTGCCAGCAGCGTAGGGACAGGGGTCCGCTCCTACGAGCAGTACTTC.

DNA of the CDR3: TGTGCCAGCTCACCTAAAGGAGACGAGCAGTACTTC. This translates into CASSPKGDEQYF. The rearrangement links TRBV18 to TRBJ2-7; D ambiguous. The V gene lost 3 bases and the J gene lost 5 bases, with 8 bases spanning the gap. Germline V CDR1 and CDR2: KGHSH, LQKENI. The length of the CDR3 is 12 residues.

The CDR3 nucleotides read TGTGCCAGCAGCTTTGGAGGCGGGGAGCTGTTTTTT. This translates into CASSFGGGELFF. This chain connects TRBV7-2 to TRBJ2-2; a possible D gene is TRBD2 (5 bases). Trimming cost V 3 bases and J 7 bases, with 6 bases left between them. The germline V gene encodes CDR1 SGHTA and CDR2 FQGNSA. CDR3 size: 12 residues.

The chain has TRBV16 and TRBJ2-5, with TRBD1 matching 7 bases. This CDR3 comprises 15 residues. The V gene's germline CDR1 is KGHSY and CDR2 FQNENV. V gave up 1 base and J gave up 3 bases; unmatched junction bases: 5. In DNA, the CDR3 is TGTGCCAGCAGCCAATGGGGACAGCAAAAAGAGACCCAGTACTTC. Amino acids: CASSQWGQQKETQYF.